Each of the 22 T cell receptor beta chains below was sequenced from the same sample in a study of cytotoxic CD8 clonotypes in ibrutinib-treated CLL. Produced via immunoSEQ multiplex PCR; TCRdb's table is partial and in-frame only. The sample lists just over 200,000 clones, roughly 79% occurring once. Sequenced material: PBMCs, taken after 12 months of ibrutinib treatment. The source is a human donor with chronic lymphocytic leukemia.

This chain uses TRBV21-1 with TRBJ2-1; TRBD1, the table's D call, lacks a check against the DNA. TRBV21-1 is a pseudogene locus. The CDR3 length is 12 residues. CDR3 region: CASNTTNNEQFF. As DNA, the CDR3 is TGTGCCAGCAATACAACAAACAATGAGCAGTTCTTC.

This clone occurred once. This chain's CDR3 is CASSLPLQGAHEQYF. The CDR3 DNA reads TGTGCCAGCAGCCTGCCCCTGCAGGGCGCCCACGAGCAGTACTTC. The genes are TRBV21-1 and TRBJ2-7; the table names TRBD1, a call not compared with the DNA. TRBV21-1 is a pseudogene segment. This CDR3 comprises 15 residues.

The chain uses TRBV28 and TRBJ2-3; TRBD2 matches at 8 bases. CDR1 is MDHEN and CDR2 is SYDVKM in the germline V gene. This CDR3 comprises 14 residues. V lost 6 bases to trimming and J lost 3 bases; unmatched junction nucleotides: 5. The CDR3: CASSPGGETDTQYF. CDR3 coding DNA: TGTGCCAGCAGCCCGGGGGGGGAGACAGATACGCAGTATTTT.

This chain connects TRBV2 to TRBJ2-3; D may match TRBD1 or TRBD2 (5 bases each). Looked up from germline, CDR1 is SNHLY and CDR2 is FYNNEI. Trimming removed 3 bases from V and 2 bases from J, with 15 bases in between. This CDR3 contains 16 residues. The DNA for the CDR3 is TGTGCCAGCAGTGAGGGTGGTGGGGACCTCACAGATACGCAGTATTTT. Encoded protein: CASSEGGGDLTDTQYF.

This clone was counted a single time. V usage is TRBV30 and J usage is TRBJ1-3; unclear D gene. Germline V CDR1 and CDR2: GTSNPN, SVGIG (reference sequence). The germline V and J ends were trimmed by 1 base and 3 bases, with 7 bases remaining between them. The CDR3 sequence is 13 residues long. In DNA form, the CDR3 reads TGTGCCTGGAGTGCAGTACATGGAAACACCATATATTTT. Encoded protein: CAWSAVHGNTIYF.

This sequence joins TRBV27 and TRBJ2-5, with TRBD2 matching 8 bases. CDR1 is MNHEY and CDR2 is SMNVEV in the germline V gene (reference sequence). Trimming removed 6 bases from V and 4 bases from J; junction bases left unmatched: 16. The CDR3 sequence is 17 residues long. The CDR3 is CASSLTGGGRPVETQYF. As DNA, the CDR3 is TGTGCCAGCAGCCTGACGGGAGGGGGGAGACCGGTAGAGACCCAGTACTTC.

This clone has a handful of counts. The chain carries TRBV28 and TRBJ1-2; possible D gene TRBD1, 5 bases. Per germline, CDR1 MDHEN and CDR2 SYDVKM. CDR3 length: 13 residues. Trimming took 7 bases from V and 4 from J, leaving 13 bases between them. This CDR3 is CASTRAGVYGYTF. In DNA form, the CDR3 reads TGTGCCAGCACCCGCGCGGGGGTCTATGGCTACACCTTC.

This chain uses TRBV7-9 with TRBJ1-3; 7 nucleotides line up with TRBD1. Germline CDR1 reads SEHNR; CDR2 reads FQNEAQ (reference sequence). The V gene end was trimmed by 10 bases and the J gene end by 4 bases; junction bases not matched to a gene: 7. The CDR3 is 13 amino acids. CDR3 coding DNA: TGTGCCAACCAGGGGGAGTCAGGAAACACCATATATTTT. Its translation is CANQGESGNTIYF. Full variable domain (missing parts from reference TRBV7-9 and TRBJ1-3): DTGVSQNPRHKITKRGQNVTFRCDPISEHNRLYWYRQTLGQGPEFLTYFQNEAQLEKSRLLSDRFSAERPKGSFSTLEIQRTEQGDSAMYLCANQGESGNTIYFGEGSWLTVV.

The chain uses TRBV5-8 and TRBJ2-1; tentatively, D is TRBD2 (5 bases). The CDR3 length is 14 residues. Trimming removed 2 bases from V and 7 bases from J, with 13 bases in between. Per the germline V gene, CDR1 is SGHTS and CDR2 is YDEGEE. This CDR3 is CASSFYRSGNEQFF. The CDR3 bases are TGTGCCAGCAGCTTTTACAGAAGCGGTAATGAGCAGTTCTTC.

The chain uses TRBV7-8 and TRBJ2-5; D unresolved. This CDR3 comprises 12 residues. Looked up from germline, CDR1 is SGHVS and CDR2 is FQNEAQ. The germline V and J ends were trimmed by 5 bases and 7 bases, with 11 bases remaining between them. The DNA for the CDR3 is TGTGCCAGCAGCGCAGCAAGGGTGACCCAGTACTTC. It codes for CASSAARVTQYF.

CDR3 amino acids: CASSLVAGGPLETQYF. The DNA for the CDR3 is TGTGCCAGCAGCTTAGTAGCGGGGGGGCCTCTGGAGACCCAGTACTTC. The rearrangement joins TRBV11-3 to TRBJ2-5; 11 nucleotides align to TRBD2. Germline CDR1 and CDR2: SGHNT and YENEEA. The CDR3 is made up of 16 amino acids. The trim removed 1 base at V and 5 bases at J, leaving 6 bases unmatched.

This chain uses TRBV7-9 with TRBJ1-5, with D hard to call. Trimming pared 5 bases from V and 4 bases from J, leaving 15 bases between. The germline CDR1 and CDR2 sequences are SEHNR and FQNEAQ (reference sequence). There are 15 residues in the CDR3. The CDR3 DNA sequence: TGTGCCAGCAGCGACACAAGGACCTTTAATCAGCCCCAGCATTTT. It specifies CASSDTRTFNQPQHF.

This chain connects TRBV4-2 to TRBJ1-5, with no clear D. Germline V gives CDR1 LGHNA, CDR2 YNFKEQ. The length of the CDR3 is 14 residues. Trimming cost V 0 bases and J 6 bases, with 9 bases left between them. The CDR3 DNA reads TGTGCCAGCAGCCAAGAGGACGATGGTCAGCCCCAGCATTTT. This gives the protein CASSQEDDGQPQHF.

The chain combines TRBV11-3 with TRBJ2-5; perhaps D is TRBD1 or TRBD2 (5 bases each). V dropped 5 bases and J dropped 3 bases, with 10 bases sitting between them. Per the germline V gene, CDR1 is SGHNT and CDR2 is YENEEA. CDR3 length: 13 residues. The CDR3 sequence: CASSQGTKETQYF. The CDR3 DNA follows: TGTGCCAGCAGCCAAGGGACGAAAGAGACCCAGTACTTC.

The chain has TRBV29-1 and TRBJ1-5, with no clear D. Trimming left V 5 bases short and J 5 bases short, with 10 bases between. Looked up from germline, CDR1 is SQVTM and CDR2 is ANQGSEA. The CDR3 consists of 12 residues. Here the CDR3 DNA reads TGCAGCGTTCAGGAACCCGATCAGCCCCAGCATTTT. Protein product: CSVQEPDQPQHF.

The chain joins TRBV30 to TRBJ1-4; no clear D. V lost 5 bases, J lost 4 bases, and 11 bases lay in between. The CDR3 is 13 residues long. The V gene's germline CDR1 is GTSNPN and CDR2 SVGIG (reference sequence). The DNA for the CDR3 is TGTGCCTGGGGCGGGCAGAATAATGAAAAACTGTTTTTT. It codes for CAWGGQNNEKLFF.

This chain links TRBV19 with TRBJ2-1; D unresolved. The CDR3 runs to 11 residues. Germline V lookup: CDR1 LNHDA, CDR2 SQIVND (reference sequence). Trimming took off 7 bases at V and 10 bases at J, with 11 bases between the two ends. The chain's CDR3 is CASNVGNEQFF. The DNA of the CDR3 is TGTGCCAGTAATGTGGGAAACGAGCAGTTCTTC.

This clone appeared a single time. This rearrangement joins TRBV9 to TRBJ2-1; 11 bases are a match to TRBD2. Per germline, CDR1 SGDLS and CDR2 YYNGEE. CDR3 length: 20 amino acids. V lost 2 bases and J lost 0; bases outside the gene matches: 13. This CDR3 reads CASSVRAGTSGGSSYNEQFF. CDR3 bases: TGTGCCAGCAGCGTCCGGGCCGGGACTAGCGGTGGTAGCTCCTACAATGAGCAGTTCTTC.

The chain employs TRBV5-4 and TRBJ1-5; no clear D. The CDR3 loop spans 12 amino acids. Trimming took 4 bases from V and 4 from J, leaving 6 bases between them. Germline V gives CDR1 SGHNT, CDR2 YYREEE (reference sequence). The chain's CDR3 is CASSLPNQPQHF. In DNA form, the CDR3 reads TGTGCCAGCAGCCTCCCAAATCAGCCCCAGCATTTT.

J is TRBJ1-1 and V is TRBV13; no clear D. Between the trimmed V and J ends, which lost 0 bases and 7 bases, there was a span of 12 bases. CDR3 length: 14 residues. Germline CDR1 reads PRHDT; CDR2 reads FYEKMQ (reference sequence). The CDR3 spells CASSLGRQRGEAFF. CDR3 in DNA: TGTGCCAGCAGCTTAGGCCGGCAGCGGGGTGAAGCTTTCTTT.

This sequence joins TRBV25-1 and TRBJ2-2; a weak D match, TRBD1 (5 bases). The V gene lost 3 bases and the J gene lost 7 bases, with 12 bases spanning the gap. CDR3 size: 14 residues. Germline lookup yields CDR1 MGHDK and CDR2 SYGVNS. The DNA of the CDR3 is TGTGCCAGCAGTGAGGACACCTACAACGGGGAGCTGTTTTTT. Translation: CASSEDTYNGELFF.

V is TRBV6-1 and J is TRBJ2-7; TRBD2 matches 8 bases. This CDR3 comprises 15 residues. From germline, CDR1 is MNHNS and CDR2 SASEGT. With V trimmed by 4 bases and J by 4 bases, 9 bases remained unmatched. The CDR3: CASSALQASGYEQYF. DNA of the CDR3: TGTGCCAGCAGTGCTCTTCAGGCTAGCGGGTACGAGCAGTACTTC.